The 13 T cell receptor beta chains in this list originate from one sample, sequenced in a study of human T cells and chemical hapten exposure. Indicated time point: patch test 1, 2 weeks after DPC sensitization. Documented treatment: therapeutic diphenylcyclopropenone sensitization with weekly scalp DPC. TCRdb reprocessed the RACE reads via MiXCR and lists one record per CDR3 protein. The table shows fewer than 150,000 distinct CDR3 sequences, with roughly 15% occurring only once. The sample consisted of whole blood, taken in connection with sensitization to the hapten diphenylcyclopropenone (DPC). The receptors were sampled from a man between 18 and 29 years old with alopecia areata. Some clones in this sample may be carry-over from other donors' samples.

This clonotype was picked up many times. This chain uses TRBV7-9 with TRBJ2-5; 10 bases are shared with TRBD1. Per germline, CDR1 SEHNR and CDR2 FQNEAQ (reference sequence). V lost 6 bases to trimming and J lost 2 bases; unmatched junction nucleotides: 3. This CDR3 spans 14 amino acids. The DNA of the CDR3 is TGTGCCAGCAGTCGGGACAGGGGACAAGAGACCCAGTACTTC. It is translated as CASSRDRGQETQYF.

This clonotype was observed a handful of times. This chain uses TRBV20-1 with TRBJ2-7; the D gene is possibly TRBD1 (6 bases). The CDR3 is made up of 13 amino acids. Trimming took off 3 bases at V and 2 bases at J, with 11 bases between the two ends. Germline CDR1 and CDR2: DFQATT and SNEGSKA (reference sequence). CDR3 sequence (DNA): TGCAGTGCTAGCGAAGACAGGACCTACGAGCAGTACTTC. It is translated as CSASEDRTYEQYF.

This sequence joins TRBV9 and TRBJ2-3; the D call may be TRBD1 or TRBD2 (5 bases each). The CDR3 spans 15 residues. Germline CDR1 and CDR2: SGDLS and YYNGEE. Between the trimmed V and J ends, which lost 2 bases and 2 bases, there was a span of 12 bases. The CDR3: CASSVGTGHTDTQYF. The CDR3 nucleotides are TGTGCCAGCAGCGTTGGGACGGGGCACACAGATACGCAGTATTTT.

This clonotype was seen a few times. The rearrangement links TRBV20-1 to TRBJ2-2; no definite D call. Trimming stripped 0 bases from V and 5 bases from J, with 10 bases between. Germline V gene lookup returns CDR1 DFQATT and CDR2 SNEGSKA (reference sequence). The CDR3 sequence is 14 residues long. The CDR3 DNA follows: TGCAGTGCTAGAGATGGAGATGGAACCGGGGAGCTGTTTTTT. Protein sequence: CSARDGDGTGELFF.

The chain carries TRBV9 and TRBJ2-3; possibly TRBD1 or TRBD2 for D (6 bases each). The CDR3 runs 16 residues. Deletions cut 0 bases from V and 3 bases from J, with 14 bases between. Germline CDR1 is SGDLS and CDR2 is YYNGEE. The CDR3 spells CASSVAGARVTDTQYF. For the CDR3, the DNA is TGTGCCAGCAGCGTAGCGGGGGCGCGGGTTACAGATACGCAGTATTTT.

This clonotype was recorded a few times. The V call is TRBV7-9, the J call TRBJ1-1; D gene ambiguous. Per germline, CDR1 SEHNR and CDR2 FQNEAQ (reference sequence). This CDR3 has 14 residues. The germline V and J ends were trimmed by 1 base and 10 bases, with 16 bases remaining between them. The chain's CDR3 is CASSLGRGLIGAFF. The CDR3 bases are TGTGCCAGCAGCTTAGGGCGCGGGTTGATCGGAGCTTTCTTT.

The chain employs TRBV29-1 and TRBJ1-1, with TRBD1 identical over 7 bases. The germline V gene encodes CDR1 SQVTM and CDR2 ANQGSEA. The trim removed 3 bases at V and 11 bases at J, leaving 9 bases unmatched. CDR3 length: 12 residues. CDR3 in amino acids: CSVDETGLLAFF. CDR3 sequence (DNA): TGCAGCGTTGATGAGACAGGGCTTCTGGCTTTCTTT.

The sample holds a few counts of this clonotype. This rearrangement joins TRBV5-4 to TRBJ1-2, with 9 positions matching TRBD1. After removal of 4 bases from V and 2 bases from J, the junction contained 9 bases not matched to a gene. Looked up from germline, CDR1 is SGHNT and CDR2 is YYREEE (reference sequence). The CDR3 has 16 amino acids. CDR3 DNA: TGTGCCAGCAGCCCCGGGGGACAGGGCGGGAACTATGGCTACACCTTC. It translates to CASSPGGQGGNYGYTF.

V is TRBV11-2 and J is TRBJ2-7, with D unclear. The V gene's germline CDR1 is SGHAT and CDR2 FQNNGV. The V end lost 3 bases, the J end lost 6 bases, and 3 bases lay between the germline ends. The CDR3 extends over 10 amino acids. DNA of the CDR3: TGTGCCAGCAGCTTGGGCGAGCAGTACTTC. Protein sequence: CASSLGEQYF.

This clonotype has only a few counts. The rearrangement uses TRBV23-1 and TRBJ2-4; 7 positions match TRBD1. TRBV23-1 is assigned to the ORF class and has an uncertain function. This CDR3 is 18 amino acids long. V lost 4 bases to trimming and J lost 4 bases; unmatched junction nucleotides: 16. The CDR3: CASSRELGLRTGKNIQYF. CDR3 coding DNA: TGCGCCAGCAGTCGAGAACTGGGGTTAAGGACAGGAAAAAACATTCAGTACTTC.

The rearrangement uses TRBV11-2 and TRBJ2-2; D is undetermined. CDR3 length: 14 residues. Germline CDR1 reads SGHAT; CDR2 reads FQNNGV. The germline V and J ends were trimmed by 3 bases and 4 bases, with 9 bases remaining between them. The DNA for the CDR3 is TGTGCCAGCAGCTTCGGCAGGCGCACCGGGGAGCTGTTTTTT. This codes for CASSFGRRTGELFF.

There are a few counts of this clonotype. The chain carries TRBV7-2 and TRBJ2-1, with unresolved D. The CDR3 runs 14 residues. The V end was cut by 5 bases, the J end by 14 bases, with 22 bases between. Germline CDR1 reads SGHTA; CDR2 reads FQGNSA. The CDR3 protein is CASSASQFGSGKFF. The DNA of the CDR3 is TGTGCCAGCAGCGCAAGTCAGTTTGGGTCGGGCAAGTTCTTC.

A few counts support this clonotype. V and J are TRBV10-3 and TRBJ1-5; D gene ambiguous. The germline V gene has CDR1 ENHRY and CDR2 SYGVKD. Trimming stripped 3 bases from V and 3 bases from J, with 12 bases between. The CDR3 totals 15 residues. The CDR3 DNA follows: TGTGCCATCAGTGATGCCTGGCACCCCAATCAGCCCCAGCATTTT. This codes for CAISDAWHPNQPQHF.